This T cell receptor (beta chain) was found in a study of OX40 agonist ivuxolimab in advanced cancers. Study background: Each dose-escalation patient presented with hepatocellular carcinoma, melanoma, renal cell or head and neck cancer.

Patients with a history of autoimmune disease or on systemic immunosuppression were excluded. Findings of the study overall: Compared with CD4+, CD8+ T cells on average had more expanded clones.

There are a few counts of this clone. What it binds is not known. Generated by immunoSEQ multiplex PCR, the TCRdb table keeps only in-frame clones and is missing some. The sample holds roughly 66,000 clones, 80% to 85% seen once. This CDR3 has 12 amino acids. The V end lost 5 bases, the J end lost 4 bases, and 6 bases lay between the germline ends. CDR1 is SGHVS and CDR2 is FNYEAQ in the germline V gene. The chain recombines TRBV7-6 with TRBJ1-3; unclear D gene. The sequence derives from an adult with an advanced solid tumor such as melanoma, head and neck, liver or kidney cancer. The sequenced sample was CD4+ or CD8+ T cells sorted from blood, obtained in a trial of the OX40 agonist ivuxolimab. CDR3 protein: CASSQGGNTIYF. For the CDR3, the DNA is TGTGCCAGCAGCCAAGGAGGAAACACCATATATTTT. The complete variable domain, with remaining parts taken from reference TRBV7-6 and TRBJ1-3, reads GAGVSQSPRYKVTKRGQDVALRCDPISGHVSLYWYRQALGQGPEFLTYFNYEAQQDKSGLPNDRFSAERPEGSISTLTIQRTEQRDSAMYRCASSQGGNTIYFGEGSWLTVV.